This is a list of T cell receptor beta chains from one sample in a study of cytomegalovirus exposure and HLA in healthy donors. Libraries were prepared by immunoSEQ multiplex PCR; TCRdb keeps only in-frame clonotypes and omits some of them. The repertoire has about 140,000 clones, about 86% of them found once; the top ten carry approximately 8%. The sequenced sample was PBMCs. These receptor sequences come from a woman aged 18-29 years in good health and CMV-seropositive. CDR3s include the opening cysteine and the closing phenylalanine or tryptophan. D genes are given only for firm matches. Size tells how often a clone was seen (once, few, many) or the class of an expanded clone, and some rows leave it out.

len	j_gene	v_gene	abundance	d_gene	CDR3aa	CDR3nt
14	TRBJ2-1	TRBV30	once	.	CAWSASSIYNEQFF	TGTGCCTGGAGTGCCTCTAGCATTTACAATGAGCAGTTCTTC
14	TRBJ2-1	TRBV27	once	TRBD1	CASSLGTGYNEQFF	TGTGCCAGCAGTTTGGGGACAGGGTACAATGAGCAGTTCTTC
14	TRBJ1-1	TRBV2	.	TRBD1	CASPGQGLNTEAFF	TGTGCCAGCCCCGGACAGGGTCTGAACACTGAAGCTTTCTTT
17	TRBJ1-3	TRBV5-8	.	.	CASRRTVNTLSGNTIYF	TGTGCCAGCAGGAGGACAGTTAACACTCTCTCTGGAAACACCATATATTTT
13	TRBJ2-7	TRBV5-1	few	.	CASSSLVDYEQYF	TGCGCCAGCAGCTCACTAGTAGATTACGAGCAGTACTTC
14	TRBJ1-4	TRBV5-1	.	.	CASGSGDTNEKLFF	TGCGCCAGCGGATCCGGGGATACGAATGAAAAACTGTTTTTT
14	TRBJ2-1	TRBV7-2	.	.	CASSLALRNNEQFF	TGTGCCAGCAGCTTAGCCCTGAGAAACAATGAGCAGTTCTTC
15	TRBJ2-1	TRBV5-5	.	.	CASSLDSSSYNEQFF	TGTGCCAGCAGCTTGGATTCCAGCTCCTACAATGAGCAGTTCTTC
14	TRBJ2-2	TRBV2	.	TRBD2	CASMPGGAAGELFF	TGTGCCAGCATGCCCGGGGGGGCCGCGGGGGAGCTGTTTTTT
14	TRBJ1-1	TRBV4-2	.	TRBD1	CASSHRQGNTEAFF	TGTGCCAGCAGCCATCGACAGGGGAACACTGAAGCTTTCTTT
16	TRBJ2-7	TRBV28	.	.	CASSLLIVGDSYEQYF	TGTGCCAGCAGTTTGCTGATAGTCGGGGATTCCTACGAGCAGTACTTC
14	TRBJ2-7	TRBV15	.	.	CATSRALGSYEQYF	TGTGCCACCAGCAGAGCCCTCGGTAGCTACGAGCAGTACTTC
15	TRBJ1-5	TRBV9	.	TRBD1	CASSHRGNSNQPQHF	TGTGCCAGCAGCCACAGGGGCAATAGCAATCAGCCCCAGCATTTT
12	TRBJ2-1	TRBV7-2	.	.	CASSFPADEQFF	TGTGCCAGCAGCTTCCCTGCGGATGAGCAGTTCTTC
14	TRBJ2-7	TRBV18	.	TRBD1	CASSPDRASYEQYF	TGTGCCAGCTCACCTGACAGGGCTTCCTACGAGCAGTACTTC
14	TRBJ1-5	TRBV27	.	.	CASSLIGGNQPQHF	TGTGCCAGCAGTTTAATAGGGGGCAATCAGCCCCAGCATTTT
12	TRBJ1-1	TRBV7-9	.	TRBD1	CASSDREPEAFF	TGTGCCAGCAGCGACAGGGAACCTGAAGCTTTCTTT
15	TRBJ2-5	TRBV5-1	.	TRBD2	CASSLAGGGAETQYF	TGCGCCAGCAGCTTGGCCGGCGGGGGGGCAGAGACCCAGTACTTC
13	TRBJ2-5	TRBV5-1	.	.	CASSLSLQETQYF	TGCGCCAGCAGCTTGTCCCTCCAAGAGACCCAGTACTTC
14	TRBJ1-4	TRBV28	.	.	CASSAGPINEKLFF	TGTGCCAGCAGCGCGGGACCGATTAATGAAAAACTGTTTTTT
14	TRBJ1-6	TRBV19	.	TRBD1	CASSIAGGRSPLHF	TGTGCCAGTAGTATCGCAGGGGGTCGCTCACCCCTCCACTTT
16	TRBJ2-7	TRBV10-1	.	TRBD2	CASSDPTSGGPYEQYF	TGCGCCAGCAGTGACCCGACTAGCGGGGGCCCTTACGAGCAGTACTTC
15	TRBJ1-1	TRBV29-1	.	.	CSHIRTEGMNTEAFF	TGCAGCCACATAAGGACAGAGGGGATGAACACTGAAGCTTTCTTT
12	TRBJ2-7	TRBV19	.	.	CASSIAGYEQYF	TGTGCCAGTAGTATCGCAGGATACGAGCAGTACTTC
16	TRBJ1-5	TRBV27	.	.	CASSPSAGNSNQPQHF	TGTGCCAGCAGTCCCTCGGCCGGGAATAGCAATCAGCCCCAGCATTTT
15	TRBJ1-2	TRBV6-5	.	.	CASSYRGRERYGYTF	TGTGCCAGCAGTTATAGAGGTCGCGAACGGTATGGCTACACCTTC
14	TRBJ2-1	TRBV29-1	.	TRBD1	CSVVLGPGGNEQFF	TGCAGCGTTGTGCTGGGGCCAGGGGGCAATGAGCAGTTCTTC
16	TRBJ2-1	TRBV11-3	.	TRBD2	CASSLAGLAGYNEQFF	TGTGCCAGCAGCTTAGCAGGACTAGCGGGGTACAATGAGCAGTTCTTC
18	TRBJ2-3	TRBV12-5	.	TRBD2	CASGLGLAGGPGTDTQYF	TGTGCTAGTGGTTTGGGACTAGCGGGAGGGCCGGGCACAGATACGCAGTATTTT
14	TRBJ2-7	TRBV10-3	many	TRBD2	CAITPGLAGDEQYF	TGTGCCATCACTCCGGGACTAGCGGGAGACGAGCAGTACTTC
17	TRBJ2-7	TRBV27	once	TRBD2	CASSLRLAGSVKYEQYF	TGTGCCAGCAGTTTAAGACTAGCGGGTAGCGTGAAGTACGAGCAGTACTTC
13	TRBJ2-7	TRBV9	.	.	CASSVGTAYEQYF	TGTGCCAGCAGCGTGGGGACTGCCTACGAGCAGTACTTC
16	TRBJ2-1	TRBV9	.	.	CASSVPSFPEGGEQFF	TGTGCCAGCAGCGTACCCTCCTTTCCGGAAGGGGGTGAGCAGTTCTTC
16	TRBJ2-7	TRBV6-5	.	TRBD2	CASSYSPSGGTYEQYF	TGTGCCAGCAGTTACAGCCCTAGCGGGGGTACCTACGAGCAGTACTTC